These 12 T cell receptor beta chains originate from one sample sequenced in a study of CD8 T cells in ankylosing spondylitis. A single record per CDR3 protein comes from TCRdb applying MiXCR to the 5' RACE reads. The data contain 250,000 to 350,000 distinct CDR3 sequences, less than 25% of them singletons. Sequenced sample: blood, either unsorted or a sorted T cell fraction (not recorded which). These receptors all stem from a female donor with ankylosing spondylitis or in good health (not recorded which).

This chain connects TRBV9 to TRBJ2-7, with 8 bases lining up with TRBD2. The CDR3 covers 15 residues. V shed 4 bases and J 3 bases; nucleotides not matched to a gene: 9. Per the germline V gene, CDR1 is SGDLS and CDR2 is YYNGEE. CDR3 sequence reads: CASSPLGAGGYEQYF. The DNA for the CDR3 is TGTGCCAGCAGCCCTTTAGGTGCGGGAGGCTACGAGCAGTACTTC.

The chain links TRBV28 to TRBJ1-2, with a possible D match to TRBD1 (5 bases). V lost 5 bases, J lost 4 bases, and 14 bases lay in between. Germline-derived CDR1 and CDR2 are MDHEN and SYDVKM. The CDR3 is 14 residues long. DNA for the CDR3: TGTGCCAGCAGTCCGCAGACAGTTCCCTATGGCTACACCTTC. This sequence encodes CASSPQTVPYGYTF.

The chain employs TRBV28 and TRBJ1-5; D remains ambiguous. V was trimmed by 0 bases and J by 5 bases, leaving 8 bases between them. The germline V gene encodes CDR1 MDHEN and CDR2 SYDVKM. This CDR3 has 14 residues. The CDR3 coding sequence is TGTGCCAGCAGTTTATGGGGTCTGGATCAGCCCCAGCATTTT. This sequence encodes CASSLWGLDQPQHF.

This clonotype was found many times. This rearrangement joins TRBV5-5 to TRBJ2-1; D is possibly TRBD2 (5 bases). Trimming left V 0 bases short and J 0 bases short, with 10 bases between. CDR3 length equals 16 residues. Germline lookup yields CDR1 SGHKS and CDR2 YYEKEE (reference sequence). CDR3 DNA sequence: TGTGCCAGCAGCTTGGCGGCTAGCAGCTCCTACAATGAGCAGTTCTTC. This translates into CASSLAASSSYNEQFF. The whole variable domain, filled in from reference TRBV5-5 and TRBJ2-1, reads DAGVTQSPTHLIKTRGQQVTLRCSPISGHKSVSWYQQVLGQGPQFIFQYYEKEERGRGNFPDRFSARQFPNYSSELNVNALLLGDSALYLCASSLAASSSYNEQFFGPGTRLTVL.

This chain connects TRBV11-2 to TRBJ1-2, with 11 bases matching TRBD1. Germline CDR1 and CDR2: SGHAT and FQNNGV. This CDR3 has 14 amino acids. V gave up 5 bases and J gave up 6 bases; unmatched junction bases: 5. This chain's CDR3 is CASSPGTGGHGYTF. The CDR3 DNA sequence: TGTGCCAGCAGCCCAGGGACAGGGGGACATGGCTACACCTTC.

This rearrangement joins TRBV20-1 to TRBJ2-5, with TRBD1 matching 8 bases. The CDR3 runs to 14 residues. With V trimmed by 6 bases and J by 5 bases, 11 bases remained unmatched. CDR1 DFQATT and CDR2 SNEGSKA come from the germline V gene (reference sequence). CDR3 in amino acids: CSAIRTGRRETQYF. CDR3 in DNA: TGCAGTGCCATCAGGACAGGGAGGCGGGAGACCCAGTACTTC.

CDR3 bases: TGTGCCAGCACCCAAGGGGGTACTAGCACAGATACGCAGTATTTT. This sequence encodes CASTQGGTSTDTQYF. This chain joins TRBV12-3 or TRBV12-4 and TRBJ2-3, with a possible D match to TRBD1 (6 bases). Trimming took 7 bases from V and 0 from J, leaving 14 bases between them. This CDR3 is built from 15 residues.

This clonotype showed up just a few times. This chain's CDR3 is CASIATGQAYGYTF. Here the CDR3 DNA reads TGTGCCAGCATTGCCACAGGACAGGCCTATGGCTACACCTTC. This rearrangement joins TRBV6-1 to TRBJ1-2; TRBD1 matches at 7 bases. Germline V lookup: CDR1 MNHNS, CDR2 SASEGT. V shed 7 bases, J shed 4 bases, and the junction held 9 bases outside the gene matches. The CDR3 runs to 14 residues.

The rearrangement joins TRBV12-3 or TRBV12-4 to TRBJ2-2, with 14 bases matching TRBD2. The CDR3 length is 17 residues. J lost 3 bases, V lost 5 bases, and 5 bases had no gene match. The CDR3 DNA reads TGTGCCAGCAGTATTAAGACTAGCGGGAGGGACACCGGGGAGCTGTTTTTT. It is translated as CASSIKTSGRDTGELFF.

This chain links TRBV7-2 with TRBJ2-5; D call uncertain. CDR3 length: 13 residues. Germline lookup yields CDR1 SGHTA and CDR2 FQGNSA. The germline V and J ends were trimmed by 5 bases and 2 bases, with 9 bases remaining between them. In DNA, the CDR3 is TGTGCCAGCAGCCGCCCGCGGCAAGAGACCCAGTACTTC. Translation gives CASSRPRQETQYF.

The chain has TRBV2 and TRBJ2-1; D remains ambiguous. The CDR3 length is 15 residues. V lost 5 bases to trimming and J lost 0 bases, with 11 bases between them. Germline CDR1 is SNHLY and CDR2 is FYNNEI. The CDR3 reads CASSKQGSSYNEQFF. The CDR3 DNA follows: TGTGCCAGCAGTAAGCAAGGATCCTCCTACAATGAGCAGTTCTTC.

This rearrangement joins TRBV12-3 or TRBV12-4 to TRBJ2-5, with D hard to call. The V end lost 4 bases, the J end lost 7 bases, and 10 bases lay between the germline ends. CDR3 length: 12 amino acids. This CDR3 reads CASSSDRRTQYF. In DNA, the CDR3 is TGTGCCAGCAGTTCGGACCGGCGGACCCAGTACTTC.